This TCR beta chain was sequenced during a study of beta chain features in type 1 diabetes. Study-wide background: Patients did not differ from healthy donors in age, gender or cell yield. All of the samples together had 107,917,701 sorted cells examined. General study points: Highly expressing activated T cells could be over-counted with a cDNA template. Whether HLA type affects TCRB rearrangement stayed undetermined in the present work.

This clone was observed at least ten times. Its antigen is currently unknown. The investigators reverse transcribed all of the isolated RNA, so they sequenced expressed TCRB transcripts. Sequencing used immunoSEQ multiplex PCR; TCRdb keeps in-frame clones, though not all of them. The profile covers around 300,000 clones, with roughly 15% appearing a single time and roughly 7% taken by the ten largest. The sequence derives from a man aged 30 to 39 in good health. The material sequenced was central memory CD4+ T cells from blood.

The CDR3: CASGAGGWTGELFF. The DNA for the CDR3 is TGTGCCAGCGGGGCGGGAGGTTGGACCGGGGAGCTGTTTTTT. This chain uses TRBV5-4 with TRBJ2-2, with 8 bases matching TRBD2. There are 14 residues in the CDR3. Germline V gene sequence: CDR1 SGHNT, CDR2 YYREEE (reference sequence). V trimming: 7 bases; J trimming: 5 bases; junction bases outside the gene matches: 7.